The 20 T cell receptor beta chains below all came from one sample that was sequenced in a study of identical twins. TCRdb itself ran the 5' RACE reads through MiXCR, one entry per CDR3 protein. The sample has a few hundred thousand distinct CDR3 sequences; 15% are singletons. These data were also reused for a study on yellow fever vaccine responses in identical twins.

Specimen: CD4+ T cells sorted from blood. The receptors shown here come from a woman younger than 30 in good health.

This chain joins TRBV6-5 and TRBJ2-3; 12 bases fit TRBD1. Trimming took 0 bases from V and 4 from J; bases not matched to a gene: 8. This CDR3 is built from 18 residues. CDR1 and CDR2 from the germline V gene are MNHEY and SVGAGI. The CDR3 protein is CASSYSGTGGAGSDTQYF. CDR3 coding DNA: TGTGCCAGCAGTTACTCAGGGACAGGGGGCGCCGGTTCAGATACGCAGTATTTT.

In its sample, this clonotype was seen many times. V and J are TRBV29-1 and TRBJ2-3; 7 bases are a match to TRBD1. CDR3 size: 15 residues. CDR1 is SQVTM, CDR2 ANQGSEA, per germline. V shed 1 base, J shed 4 bases, and the junction held 8 bases outside the gene matches. The CDR3, as DNA: TGCAGCGTTGAAGGACAGGGCCAGGGGGCAGATACGCAGTATTTT. Encoded protein: CSVEGQGQGADTQYF.

The genes are TRBV5-1 and TRBJ2-2; D is unresolved. There are 14 residues in the CDR3. Germline-derived CDR1 and CDR2 are SGHRS and YFSETQ. V gave up 4 bases and J gave up 3 bases, with 10 bases separating them. CDR3 amino acids: CASSPRIDTGELFF. The CDR3 DNA reads TGCGCCAGCAGCCCGAGAATCGACACCGGGGAGCTGTTTTTT. Combining the CDR3 with reference TRBV5-1 and TRBJ2-2 gives the whole variable domain KAGVTQTPRYLIKTRGQQVTLSCSPISGHRSVSWYQQTPGQGLQFLFEYFSETQRNKGNFPGRFSGRQFSNSRSEMNVSTLELGDSALYLCASSPRIDTGELFFGEGSRLTVL.

This clonotype was counted ten times or more. This chain uses TRBV3-1 with TRBJ2-7; 7 positions agree with TRBD1. In germline, CDR1 is LGHDT, CDR2 YNNKEL (reference sequence). Trimming removed 1 base from V and 6 bases from J; junction bases left unmatched: 3. The length of the CDR3 is 13 residues. The CDR3 here is CASSQGAGGEQYV. CDR3 nucleotide sequence: TGTGCCAGCAGCCAAGGAGCAGGGGGCGAGCAGTACGTC.

This clonotype was seen only a few times. The chain links TRBV6-5 to TRBJ1-2; D is unclear. V lost 0 bases and J lost 4, with 18 bases in between. The V gene's germline CDR1 is MNHEY and CDR2 SVGAGI. The CDR3 covers 17 residues. CDR3 sequence: CASSYSNTPGSLYGYTF. DNA for the CDR3: TGTGCCAGCAGTTACTCGAATACGCCGGGCTCACTCTATGGCTACACCTTC.

This clonotype was counted ten times or more. The chain joins TRBV27 to TRBJ2-3; 11 bases agree with TRBD2. CDR3 length: 17 residues. Losses at the gene ends were 0 bases for V and 0 bases for J; bases not matched to a gene: 2. CDR1 is MNHEY and CDR2 is SMNVEV in the germline V gene (reference sequence). The CDR3 bases are TGTGCCAGCAGTTTATCACGGACTAGCGGGAGCACAGATACGCAGTATTTT. It yields the protein CASSLSRTSGSTDTQYF.

This clonotype was observed a handful of times. This rearrangement joins TRBV3-1 to TRBJ1-2; D may be TRBD1 (5 bases). This CDR3 is built from 13 residues. V was trimmed by 0 bases and J by 6 bases, leaving 8 bases between them. Germline loops: CDR1 LGHDT, CDR2 YNNKEL (reference sequence). CDR3 bases: TGTGCCAGCAGCCAAGAAGGGGCTCATGGCTACACCTTC. It encodes CASSQEGAHGYTF.

The chain carries TRBV5-6 and TRBJ2-5; 12 positions agree with TRBD1. In germline, CDR1 is SGHDT, CDR2 YYEEEE. The CDR3 is 16 residues long. Trimming cost V 2 bases and J 5 bases; bases outside gene matches: 7. Here the CDR3 DNA reads TGTGCCAGCAGCTTAACGGGACAGGGGGCTTTGGAGACCCAGTACTTC. It specifies CASSLTGQGALETQYF.

A few counts support this clonotype. J is TRBJ1-4 and V is TRBV5-1, with no clear D. V was cut by 0 bases and J by 1 base, with 10 bases left in between. The CDR3 is 16 residues long. Germline V gene lookup returns CDR1 SGHRS and CDR2 YFSETQ. In DNA form, the CDR3 reads TGCGCCAGCAGCTTGGGGTCCCTGGGAACTAATGAAAAACTGTTTTTT. Its protein product is CASSLGSLGTNEKLFF.

This clonotype occurred a few times. The chain is built from TRBV20-1 and TRBJ2-6; the D is unclear. This CDR3 comprises 15 residues. V was clipped by 1 base and J by 2 bases, with 9 bases between them. Germline V lookup: CDR1 DFQATT, CDR2 SNEGSKA (reference sequence). Here the CDR3 DNA reads TGCAGTGCTAGAGTATCGGTTGCTGGGGCCAACGTCCTGACTTTC. Its protein is CSARVSVAGANVLTF.

V gene TRBV10-2 combines with J gene TRBJ2-2, with a tentative D call TRBD2 (5 bases). CDR1 and CDR2 (germline): WSHSY, SAAADI. The CDR3 covers 17 residues. V lost 0 bases to trimming and J lost 1 base, with 12 bases between them. The CDR3 reads CASSESRTVWNTGELFF. In DNA, the CDR3 is TGCGCCAGCAGTGAGTCCAGGACTGTATGGAACACCGGGGAGCTGTTTTTT.

The chain carries TRBV5-6 and TRBJ1-1; D unresolved. The V gene's germline CDR1 is SGHDT and CDR2 YYEEEE. The V and J ends lost 2 bases and 5 bases respectively, with 7 bases between them. The CDR3 length is 12 residues. This CDR3 reads CASSFAWTEAFF. DNA of the CDR3: TGTGCCAGCAGCTTCGCGTGGACTGAAGCTTTCTTT.

The V and J genes are TRBV6-1 and TRBJ2-1, with TRBD2 matching 8 bases. The CDR3 totals 14 residues. V gave up 5 bases and J gave up 7 bases; unmatched junction bases: 7. The V gene's germline CDR1 is MNHNS and CDR2 SASEGT. CDR3: CASSRGGKENEQFF. The CDR3 bases are TGTGCCAGCAGTCGCGGGGGGAAAGAAAATGAGCAGTTCTTC.

The CDR3 region has the DNA TGCAGTGCTATGAGGTCCAATCAGCCCCAGCATTTT. It translates to CSAMRSNQPQHF. The chain uses TRBV20-1 and TRBJ1-5; D is unclear. CDR3 length equals 12 residues. Trimming took 4 bases from V and 3 from J, leaving 7 bases between them. Germline values: CDR1 DFQATT, CDR2 SNEGSKA (reference sequence).

The chain recombines TRBV7-2 with TRBJ2-3, with TRBD2 identical over 7 bases. V was clipped by 4 bases and J by 0 bases; unmatched bases: 7. Germline-derived CDR1 and CDR2 are SGHTA and FQGNSA. There are 16 residues in the CDR3. This chain's CDR3 is CASSSNSGPSTDTQYF. The CDR3 nucleotides are TGTGCCAGCAGCTCCAATAGCGGGCCTAGCACAGATACGCAGTATTTT.

This sequence joins TRBV20-1 and TRBJ2-5; D perhaps matches TRBD2 (5 bases). CDR3 size: 15 residues. Germline-derived CDR1 and CDR2 are DFQATT and SNEGSKA (reference sequence). Deletions cut 3 bases from V and 5 bases from J, with 19 bases between. CDR3 nucleotides: TGCAGTGCTAGCCTTGGACGGGGATTATGGGAGACCCAGTACTTC. Protein product: CSASLGRGLWETQYF.

The chain has TRBV20-1 and TRBJ2-3; D is uncertain. The germline V and J ends were trimmed by 5 bases and 2 bases, with 8 bases remaining between them. CDR1 is DFQATT, CDR2 SNEGSKA, per germline (reference sequence). This CDR3 has 12 amino acids. The CDR3 reads CSAQLNTDTQYF. The CDR3 DNA reads as TGCAGTGCTCAGTTGAACACAGATACGCAGTATTTT.

This clonotype was seen at least ten times. The chain recombines TRBV15 with TRBJ2-7; D is possibly TRBD1 (6 bases). Germline V CDR1 and CDR2: LNHNV, YYDKDF (reference sequence). V was cut by 0 bases and J by 3 bases, with 15 bases left in between. The CDR3 length is 16 residues. The chain's CDR3 is CATSRDLTGTFYEQYF. As DNA, the CDR3 is TGTGCCACCAGCAGAGACTTGACAGGAACCTTCTACGAGCAGTACTTC. The variable domain in full, with the rest retrieved from reference TRBV15 and TRBJ2-7, is DAMVIQNPRYQVTQFGKPVTLSCSQTLNHNVMYWYQQKSSQAPKLLFHYYDKDFNNEADTPDNFQSRRPNTSFCFLDIRSPGLGDTAMYLCATSRDLTGTFYEQYFGPGTRLTVT.

This clonotype was detected only a few times. CDR3 protein: CAIRGPPGQGYNEQFF. The CDR3 DNA is TGTGCCATCAGAGGCCCGCCGGGACAGGGGTACAATGAGCAGTTCTTC. This chain connects TRBV10-3 to TRBJ2-1; 10 bases agree with TRBD1. CDR3 size: 16 residues. Germline V gene sequence: CDR1 ENHRY, CDR2 SYGVKD. The junction had 9 bases not matched to a gene; V was cut back by 6 bases and J by 4 bases.

The chain couples TRBV24-1 to TRBJ2-3; D ambiguous. The germline V and J ends were trimmed by 4 bases and 5 bases, with 15 bases remaining between them. The CDR3 length is 15 residues. The germline V gene has CDR1 KGHDR and CDR2 SFDVKD. The CDR3: CATSDPGESQDTQYF. The DNA for the CDR3 is TGTGCCACCAGTGACCCTGGGGAATCACAAGATACGCAGTATTTT.